A selection of T cell receptor beta chains follows, all from one sample in a study of blood T cells in healthy people across ages. TCRdb recomputed calls from the 5' RACE reads with MiXCR, one row per CDR3 protein. The sample consists of around 650,000 distinct CDR3 sequences, less than 45% of them appearing once. The sequenced material came from blood. Receptors originate from a man aged 80 or over in good health. CDR3s include the opening cysteine and the closing phenylalanine or tryptophan. A D gene is named only where the DNA matches it firmly. Some rows mark clone size as missing; the rest say once, few, many or name a class of expanded clone.

TRBV25-1,few,TRBJ2-7,TRBD1,CASRETGEGYEQYF,TGTGCCAGCAGGGAGACAGGGGAAGGCTACGAGCAGTACTTC
TRBV5-1,NA,TRBJ2-5,NA,CASSPGGVVETQYF,TGCGCCAGCAGTCCCGGAGGGGTAGTCGAGACCCAGTACTTC
TRBV6-5,few,TRBJ2-3,NA,CASSYSGGGLTSTDTQYF,TGTGCCAGCAGTTACTCTGGGGGAGGCCTTACTAGCACAGATACGCAGTATTTT
TRBV20-1,few,TRBJ2-1,NA,CSAPRDQNEQFF,TGCAGTGCTCCTCGGGACCAAAATGAGCAGTTCTTC
TRBV4-3,NA,TRBJ2-3,TRBD2,CASSQDWTSGRAFTDTQYF,TGCGCCAGCAGCCAAGATTGGACTAGCGGGAGGGCCTTTACAGATACGCAGTATTTT
TRBV5-1,NA,TRBJ2-5,NA,CASRSGTEKETQYF,TGCGCCAGCCGCTCCGGGACGGAAAAAGAGACCCAGTACTTC
TRBV10-1,NA,TRBJ2-1,TRBD2,CASSGTSGSGETQFF,TGCGCCAGCAGTGGGACTAGCGGGAGCGGGGAGACCCAGTTCTTC
TRBV12-3/TRBV12-4,NA,TRBJ1-1,NA,CASNIKENTEAFF,TGTGCCAGCAATATTAAGGAGAACACTGAAGCTTTCTTT
TRBV11-2,few,TRBJ2-5,NA,CASSLGAGVGEQYF,TGTGCCAGCAGCTTAGGGGCAGGGGTAGGAGAGCAGTACTTC
TRBV20-1,NA,TRBJ2-1,TRBD2,CSARVSSGGIQDEQFF,TGCAGTGCTAGAGTATCCAGCGGGGGTATCCAGGATGAGCAGTTCTTC
TRBV11-2,many,TRBJ2-3,NA,CASSPRTSTDTQYF,TGTGCCAGCAGCCCCCGAACTAGCACAGATACGCAGTATTTT
TRBV4-1,NA,TRBJ2-2,NA,CASSHLVQQNTGELFF,TGCGCCAGCAGCCACCTAGTGCAGCAGAACACCGGGGAGCTGTTTTTT
TRBV3-1,NA,TRBJ1-2,NA,CACSQAQRYGYTF,TGTGCCTGCAGCCAAGCTCAACGCTATGGCTACACCTTC
TRBV7-2,few,TRBJ2-1,NA,CASSLTGVSSYNEQFF,TGTGCCAGCAGCTTAACGGGGGTAAGCTCCTACAATGAGCAGTTCTTC
TRBV7-9,few,TRBJ2-5,TRBD2,CASSRQGIAGQETQYF,TGTGCCAGCAGCCGCCAAGGGATAGCGGGGCAAGAGACCCAGTACTTC
TRBV20-1,NA,TRBJ2-1,NA,CSARRDPYNEQFF,TGCAGTGCTAGACGGGACCCCTACAATGAGCAGTTCTTC
TRBV11-1,NA,TRBJ1-1,TRBD1,CASSTDRGRFLAFF,TGTGCCAGCAGCACGGACAGGGGGCGTTTTTTGGCTTTCTTT
TRBV15,NA,TRBJ2-7,NA,CATSFGTYEQYF,TGTGCCACCAGCTTCGGCACCTACGAGCAGTACTTC
TRBV6-5,NA,TRBJ2-7,NA,CASSDSRRDEQYF,TGTGCCAGCAGTGACTCGAGGCGGGACGAGCAGTACTTC
TRBV20-1,NA,TRBJ2-3,TRBD2,CSARDSQRGVPTDTQYF,TGCAGTGCTAGAGATAGTCAGCGGGGGGTACCCACAGATACGCAGTATTTT
TRBV5-6,NA,TRBJ1-1,NA,CASNQFWNTEAFF,TGTGCCAGCAACCAATTCTGGAACACTGAAGCTTTCTTT
TRBV11-2,NA,TRBJ2-7,NA,CASSLRSRGTDHYEQYF,TGTGCCAGCAGCTTACGGTCTCGGGGGACGGACCACTACGAGCAGTACTTC
TRBV27,few,TRBJ2-3,NA,CASSYGQLTDTQYF,TGTGCCAGCAGTTACGGACAACTCACAGATACGCAGTATTTT